The next 25 T cell receptor beta chains were all read from a single sample in a study of CD39 and CD103 CD8 tumor-infiltrating T cells. Repertoires were generated with immunoSEQ multiplex PCR, while TCRdb's copy carries only in-frame clones and drops some. Of roughly 5,100 clones in the sample, under 80% are singletons; the top ten hold roughly an eighth. The sequencing input was CD8+ T cells sorted from blood. Stated subset: total memory CD8 T cells (CD45RA-CCR7+/-) from blood or uninvolved lymph node. These receptors were taken from a human donor with head and neck squamous cell carcinoma.

The chain couples TRBV7-9 to TRBJ2-7; 7 bases line up with TRBD1. CDR1 is SEHNR, CDR2 FQNEAQ, per germline (reference sequence). This CDR3 has 12 residues. Unmatched junction bases numbered 1, after V lost 8 bases and J lost 0 bases. CDR3 DNA sequence: TGTGCCAGCCGGGACAGCTCCTACGAGCAGTACTTC. The encoded protein is CASRDSSYEQYF.

This sequence joins TRBV2 and TRBJ2-7; no definite D call. Germline loops: CDR1 SNHLY, CDR2 FYNNEI. Trimming shortened V by 5 bases and J by 4 bases, and 9 bases separated the two germline ends. The CDR3 totals 12 residues. The CDR3: CASSIENYEQYF. The CDR3 region has the DNA TGTGCCAGCAGTATAGAGAATTACGAGCAGTACTTC.

This clone was detected only a few times. The V and J genes are TRBV7-8 and TRBJ1-1; the D is unclear. Germline loops: CDR1 SGHVS, CDR2 FQNEAQ. The CDR3 is 14 amino acids. The V end was cut by 1 base, the J end by 7 bases, with 13 bases between. CDR3 nucleotides: TGTGCCAGCAGCTTAGGGGGTGGGAGGGTTGAAGCTTTCTTT. Its protein is CASSLGGGRVEAFF.

This clone appeared once. The chain has TRBV19 and TRBJ1-1; D possibly corresponds to TRBD1 (5 bases). CDR3 length equals 14 residues. V was cut by 8 bases and J by 10 bases, with 23 bases left in between. The germline CDR1 and CDR2 sequences are LNHDA and SQIVND (reference sequence). The CDR3 region is CASPHLRGESGAFF. CDR3 nucleotides: TGTGCCAGTCCGCACCTCCGGGGGGAGTCTGGAGCTTTCTTT.

J is TRBJ2-5 and V is TRBV21-1; the table assigns TRBD1, which was not confirmed against the DNA. The J call may be mistaken, given a closer DNA end match to TRBJ2-7. TRBV21-1 is a pseudogene. The CDR3 is 16 residues long. DNA for the CDR3: TGTGCCAGCAGCAGACAAGGGACAGTTCTGAGCTACGAGCAGTACTTC. As protein: CASSRQGTVLSYEQYF.

The chain couples TRBV15 to TRBJ1-2; tentative D call: TRBD1 (5 bases). The CDR3 length is 14 residues. Germline loops: CDR1 LNHNV, CDR2 YYDKDF (reference sequence). V gave up 5 bases and J gave up 0 bases, with 10 bases separating them. The CDR3 DNA reads TGTGCCACCAGCCCGACAGCTTCTAACTATGGCTACACCTTC. Encoded protein: CATSPTASNYGYTF.

The chain couples TRBV11-2 to TRBJ2-1; TRBD2 matches at 12 bases. CDR1 SGHAT and CDR2 FQNNGV come from the germline V gene. The CDR3 covers 17 residues. After removal of 1 base from V and 2 bases from J, the junction contained 3 bases not matched to a gene. The CDR3 region has the DNA TGTGCCAGCAGCTTAGGTACTAGCGGGGGGCCCTACAATGAGCAGTTCTTC. Its protein is CASSLGTSGGPYNEQFF.

The chain is built from TRBV6-4 and TRBJ2-1; 8 positions match TRBD2. This CDR3 comprises 17 residues. Germline CDR1 reads MRHNA; CDR2 reads SNTAGT. The V and J ends lost 4 bases and 4 bases, in that order; junction bases with no gene match: 12. CDR3 loop: CASSASLIAGLYNEQFF. The CDR3 coding sequence is TGTGCCAGCAGTGCTTCTTTGATAGCGGGGTTATACAATGAGCAGTTCTTC.

This chain connects TRBV4-3 to TRBJ2-1; a weak D match, TRBD2 (5 bases). The germline V and J ends were trimmed by 1 base and 2 bases, with 9 bases remaining between them. The V gene's germline CDR1 is LGHNA and CDR2 YSLEER. The CDR3 covers 15 residues. The CDR3 bases are TGCGCCAGCAGCCAAGTGAGGGAGACCTACAATGAGCAGTTCTTC. Its translation is CASSQVRETYNEQFF.

V usage is TRBV2 and J usage is TRBJ2-5, with D perhaps matching TRBD2 (6 bases). Trimming pared 6 bases from V and 4 bases from J, leaving 24 bases between. The CDR3 is 17 amino acids. Germline V gene lookup returns CDR1 SNHLY and CDR2 FYNNEI. As DNA, the CDR3 is TGTGCCAGCAGCCGCTCCCGACTAGAAGGGGATCGAGAGACCCAGTACTTC. Its protein product is CASSRSRLEGDRETQYF. Complete variable domain (other parts from reference TRBV2 and TRBJ2-5): EPEVTQTPSHQVTQMGQEVILRCVPISNHLYFYWYRQILGQKVEFLVSFYNNEISEKSEIFDDQFSVERPDGSNFTLKIRSTKLEDSAMYFCASSRSRLEGDRETQYFGPGTRLLVL.

In its sample, this clone is large. This rearrangement joins TRBV30 to TRBJ1-6; D uncertain. Between the trimmed V and J ends, which lost 5 bases and 6 bases, there was a span of 8 bases. The CDR3 is made up of 12 amino acids. Germline V gene lookup returns CDR1 GTSNPN and CDR2 SVGIG (reference sequence). The CDR3 region is CAWARANSPLHF. In DNA, the CDR3 is TGTGCCTGGGCGCGGGCTAATTCACCCCTCCACTTT.

J is TRBJ2-7 and V is TRBV27; D remains ambiguous. The length of the CDR3 is 12 residues. Germline V gene sequence: CDR1 MNHEY, CDR2 SMNVEV (reference sequence). V shed 4 bases and J shed 4 bases, with 8 bases lying between them. Here the CDR3 DNA reads TGTGCCAGCAGTTCCTCAGGTTACGAGCAGTACTTC. Encoded protein: CASSSSGYEQYF.

CDR3: CASSDGSGGTDTQYF. The CDR3, as DNA: TGTGCCAGCAGTGACGGTAGCGGGGGCACAGATACGCAGTATTTT. The chain couples TRBV6-1 to TRBJ2-3; 8 bases fit TRBD2. CDR3 size: 15 residues. V lost 3 bases and J lost 1; bases outside the gene matches: 3. The germline gives CDR1 MNHNS, CDR2 SASEGT.

This chain connects TRBV5-1 to TRBJ1-2, with 9 bases matching TRBD1. The CDR3 extends over 14 amino acids. Trimming took 3 bases from V and 7 from J; bases not matched to a gene: 7. Germline CDR1 SGHRS, CDR2 YFSETQ. CDR3: CASSYGDRGFGYTF. For the CDR3, the DNA is TGCGCCAGCAGCTACGGCGACAGGGGGTTTGGCTACACCTTC.

The CDR3 coding sequence is TGTGCCAGCAGCTTGGGCAGAGCCTATGGCTACACCTTC. Translating gives CASSLGRAYGYTF. The rearrangement uses TRBV7-9 and TRBJ1-2; D is undetermined. The V end lost 3 bases, the J end lost 4 bases, and 9 bases lay between the germline ends. This CDR3 has 13 amino acids. Germline loops: CDR1 SEHNR, CDR2 FQNEAQ (reference sequence). Supplemented by reference TRBV7-9 and TRBJ1-2, the full variable domain reads DTGVSQNPRHKITKRGQNVTFRCDPISEHNRLYWYRQTLGQGPEFLTYFQNEAQLEKSRLLSDRFSAERPKGSFSTLEIQRTEQGDSAMYLCASSLGRAYGYTFGSGTRLTVV.

The V call is TRBV19, the J call TRBJ1-2; 9 nucleotides line up with TRBD1. Germline V lookup: CDR1 LNHDA, CDR2 SQIVND (reference sequence). This CDR3 region has 15 residues. V dropped 6 bases and J dropped 6; count of bases not matched to a gene: 11. For the CDR3, the DNA is TGTGCCAGTAGAGCCTGGACAGGGGAAGGAGATGGCTACACCTTC. Translating it yields CASRAWTGEGDGYTF.

This chain uses TRBV6-5 with TRBJ2-5, with D tentatively TRBD1 (6 bases). Germline V CDR1 and CDR2: MNHEY, SVGAGI. The CDR3 has 16 residues. Trimming pared 3 bases from V and 2 bases from J, leaving 16 bases between. The DNA for the CDR3 is TGTGCCAGCAGTTATTCAAAGACAGGTTTACAAGAGACCCAGTACTTC. This sequence encodes CASSYSKTGLQETQYF.

The V call is TRBV27, the J call TRBJ2-5; 9 nucleotides agree with TRBD2. Trimming cost V 5 bases and J 5 bases; bases outside gene matches: 3. CDR3 length: 13 residues. Germline V gives CDR1 MNHEY, CDR2 SMNVEV (reference sequence). Here the CDR3 DNA reads TGTGCCAGCAGTCGCGCGGGGGGGGAGACCCAGTACTTC. Translating gives CASSRAGGETQYF.

This clone has just a few counts. V is TRBV7-2 and J is TRBJ2-2; D is perhaps TRBD2 (6 bases). CDR3 length: 17 residues. V was trimmed by 5 bases and J by 6 bases, leaving 22 bases between them. Germline lookup yields CDR1 SGHTA and CDR2 FQGNSA. The CDR3 DNA reads TGTGCCAGCAGCCCTCAGGGAGGCTTTACCCTTTCCGGGGAGCTGTTTTTT. Its translation: CASSPQGGFTLSGELFF.

The CDR3 bases are TGTGCCAGCAGTGACTTACAGGGCACTAATGAAAAACTGTTTTTT. This gives the protein CASSDLQGTNEKLFF. The V and J genes are TRBV6-1 and TRBJ1-4; perhaps TRBD1 as D (6 bases). V lost 3 bases to trimming and J lost 2 bases, with 10 bases between them. CDR1 MNHNS and CDR2 SASEGT come from the germline V gene. CDR3 size: 15 residues.

The gene calls are TRBV6-1 and TRBJ2-1; 9 positions agree with TRBD2. The CDR3 loop spans 16 amino acids. CDR1 and CDR2 (germline): MNHNS, SASEGT. The V segment lost 1 base and the J segment 4 bases; nucleotides outside the gene matches: 5. DNA for the CDR3: TGTGCCAGCAGTGAAGTAGCGGGGGCCCCTTACAATGAGCAGTTCTTC. The encoded protein is CASSEVAGAPYNEQFF.

This rearrangement joins TRBV10-3 to TRBJ2-7; 8 positions agree with TRBD1. J gave up 0 bases and V 10 bases, and 11 bases lay outside the gene matches. CDR3 length: 15 residues. Germline V lookup: CDR1 ENHRY, CDR2 SYGVKD. CDR3 loop: CATYAGQASSYEQYF. The CDR3 nucleotides are TGTGCCACTTACGCGGGACAGGCGAGCTCCTACGAGCAGTACTTC.

CDR3 sequence reads: CASSQEQDGVAYNEQFF. In nucleotides, the CDR3 is TGCGCCAGCAGCCAAGAGCAGGACGGGGTTGCCTACAATGAGCAGTTCTTC. The chain is built from TRBV4-3 and TRBJ2-1; possibly TRBD2 for D (5 bases). The CDR3 has 17 amino acids. Trimming removed 0 bases from V and 2 bases from J, with 14 bases in between. Germline loops: CDR1 LGHNA, CDR2 YSLEER.

J is TRBJ2-3 and V is TRBV7-8; 8 bases align to TRBD1. With 3 bases clipped from V and 3 bases from J, the junction kept 8 bases outside the gene matches. The CDR3 loop spans 16 amino acids. Looked up from germline, CDR1 is SGHVS and CDR2 is FQNEAQ. CDR3 residues: CASSLSRGLGTDTQYF. The CDR3 nucleotides read TGTGCCAGCAGCTTGTCCAGGGGGCTGGGGACAGATACGCAGTATTTT.

The chain combines TRBV7-8 with TRBJ2-1; TRBD2 aligns across 11 bases. Germline CDR1 and CDR2: SGHVS and FQNEAQ. The CDR3 covers 14 residues. V lost 5 bases, J lost 8 bases, and 5 bases stayed unmatched. The CDR3 sequence: CASSISGGADEQFF. CDR3 nucleotides: TGTGCCAGCAGCATTAGCGGGGGGGCCGATGAGCAGTTCTTC. Full variable domain (outside the CDR3, taken from reference TRBV7-8 and TRBJ2-1): GAGVSQSPRYKVAKRGQDVALRCDPISGHVSLFWYQQALGQGPEFLTYFQNEAQLDKSGLPSDRFFAERPEGSVSTLKIQRTQQEDSAVYLCASSISGGADEQFFGPGTRLTVL.